The clone carrying this T cell receptor beta chain was observed at least ten times. What it binds is not known. These data originate in a study of human T cells and chemical hapten exposure. Study as a whole: Patients, predominantly female, presented with alopecia areata, totalis or universalis.

TCRdb re-called the RACE reads through MiXCR, storing one row per CDR3 protein. This sample has 82,000 or so distinct CDR3 sequences; approximately 12% occur once, and the top ten carry around 5.8%. Findings and limits, study-wide: TCRs above 1 in 1000 frequency stayed constant with DPC sensitization.

This CDR3 comprises 12 residues. V was trimmed by 8 bases and J by 5 bases, leaving 7 bases between them. Germline values: CDR1 SNHLY, CDR2 FYNNEI. As for time point: patch test 3, about 24 weeks after DPC sensitization. Treatment indicated: therapeutic diphenylcyclopropenone sensitization with weekly scalp DPC. Each patch test followed a blood draw. Every donor had alopecia and was 18 to 70 years old; all were suitable for DPC. The sample was whole blood, taken in connection with sensitization to the hapten diphenylcyclopropenone (DPC). The chain carries TRBV2 and TRBJ1-6; D is unresolved. The clonotype comes from a woman between 50 and 59 years old with alopecia areata. Some clones in this sample may be carry-over from other donors' samples. DNA of the CDR3: TGTGCCAGCGGGCTGGATAATTCACCCCTCCACTTT. It translates to CASGLDNSPLHF.